This TCR beta chain was captured in a study of blood T cells in healthy people across ages. Germline CDR1 and CDR2: MDHEN and SYDVKM. J gave up 4 bases and V 5 bases, and 5 bases lay outside the gene matches. This CDR3 has 15 residues. Together with a sample-barcoded 5' primer, a J-beta primer mix was included in a second PCR lasting 7 to 11 cycles. Every molecule of cDNA carried a tag from a template-switch adaptor with 12 random nucleotides. TCRdb ran MiXCR on the 5' RACE reads and lists one entry per CDR3 protein. This repertoire shows hundreds of thousands of distinct CDR3 sequences, about 21% found once; its top ten account for approximately 3.6%.

Sequenced: blood. The TCR comes from a man aged 65 to 79 in good health. The rearrangement joins TRBV28 to TRBJ1-4, with 9 positions matching TRBD1. CDR3 region: CASSGGTGFNEKLFF. In nucleotides, the CDR3 is TGTGCCAGCAGTGGGGGGACAGGGTTTAATGAAAAACTGTTTTTT.